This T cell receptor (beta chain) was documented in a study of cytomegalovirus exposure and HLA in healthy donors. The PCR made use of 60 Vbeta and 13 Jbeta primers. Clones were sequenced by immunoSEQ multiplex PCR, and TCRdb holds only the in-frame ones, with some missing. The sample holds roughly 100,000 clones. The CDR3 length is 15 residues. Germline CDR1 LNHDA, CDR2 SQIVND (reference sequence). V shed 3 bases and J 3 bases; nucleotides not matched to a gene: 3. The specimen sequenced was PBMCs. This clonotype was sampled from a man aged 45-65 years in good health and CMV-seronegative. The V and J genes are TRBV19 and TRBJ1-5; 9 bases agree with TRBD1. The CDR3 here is CASSIDRGTNQPQHF. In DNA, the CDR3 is TGTGCCAGTAGTATTGACAGGGGGACCAATCAGCCCCAGCATTTT. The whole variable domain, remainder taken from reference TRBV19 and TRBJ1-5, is DGGITQSPKYLFRKEGQNVTLSCEQNLNHDAMYWYRQDPGQGLRLIYYSQIVNDFQKGDIAEGYSVSREKKESFPLTVTSAQKNPTAFYLCASSIDRGTNQPQHFGDGTRLSIL.